The rows below give T cell receptor beta chains drawn from one sample of a study of T cell repertoires in cytomegalovirus infection. Each CDR3 protein is one row after TCRdb ran MiXCR on the reads. The table records about 80,000 distinct CDR3 sequences, about 3.8% of them present only once. Sequenced material: PBMCs. These receptors came from a human donor in good health (CMV status not recorded). Some clones in this sample may be carry-over from other donors' samples. CDR3s include the opening cysteine and the closing phenylalanine or tryptophan. Fields, in order: J gene, V gene, clone size, D gene, CDR3 DNA, CDR3 protein. The D gene is left open where the match is weak. Part of the rows lack a size; the others show once, few, many or a class for expanded clones.

>TRBJ2-5|TRBV5-1|many|.
TGCGCCAGCTCGTGGGGGTCCGGCGGAGAGACCCAGTACTTC
CASSWGSGGETQYF
>TRBJ1-2|TRBV6-2/TRBV6-3|many|.
TGTGCCAGCAGTAACGGGGGAACCTATGGCTACACCTTC
CASSNGGTYGYTF
>TRBJ1-2|TRBV19|many|.
TGTGCCACCCACGACGTCGCAGGGGCTCCGAACTATGGCTACACCTTC
CATHDVAGAPNYGYTF
>TRBJ2-3|TRBV7-9|many|TRBD1
TGTGCCAGCAGCTTAGGGGGGACAGGGGGCAAATATACGCAGTATTTT
CASSLGGTGGKYTQYF
>TRBJ2-3|TRBV2|many|TRBD2
TGTGCCAGCAGATATGCGGGGGGGAGCACAGATACGCAGTATTTT
CASRYAGGSTDTQYF
>TRBJ2-2|TRBV10-3|many|.
TGTGCCATCAGTGGCTCTAACACCGGGGAGCTGTTTTTT
CAISGSNTGELFF
>TRBJ1-3|TRBV5-4|many|TRBD1
TGTGCCAGCAGCGAAACAGGGGCCGGAAACACCATATATTTT
CASSETGAGNTIYF
>TRBJ2-1|TRBV2|many|.
TGTGCCAGCTGCGTGCACAATGAGCAGTTCTTC
CASCVHNEQFF
>TRBJ2-1|TRBV7-8|many|.
TGTGCCAGCAGCTTAGAACGGGTAAGCTCCTACAATGAGCAGTTCTTC
CASSLERVSSYNEQFF
>TRBJ1-1|TRBV7-2|many|TRBD1
TGTGCCAGCAGCTTACAGGGGGCCTGGGGTAGCACTGAAGCTTTCTTT
CASSLQGAWGSTEAFF
>TRBJ1-2|TRBV7-2|many|.
TGTGCCAGCAACAAATACGGCAGGGGAGCTCATGGCTACACCTTC
CASNKYGRGAHGYTF
>TRBJ1-3|TRBV7-6|many|.
TGTGCCAGCAGCTTACAGAGGGTATCTGGAAACACCATATATTTT
CASSLQRVSGNTIYF
>TRBJ2-7|TRBV7-8|many|.
TGTGCCAGCAGCCCCACTGTGGGGCCCTACGAGCAGTACTTC
CASSPTVGPYEQYF
>TRBJ2-7|TRBV20-1|many|TRBD2
TGCAGTGCTAGAGATCCTAGCGGGACCTACGAGCAGTACTTC
CSARDPSGTYEQYF
>TRBJ2-7|TRBV20-1|many|TRBD2
TGCAGTGCCCCAGCCAGGGCTAGCGGGGACATCGAGCAGTACTTC
CSAPARASGDIEQYF
>TRBJ2-6|TRBV27|many|.
TGTGCCAGCAGTCCTCTTAGGGCCAACGTCCTGACTTTC
CASSPLRANVLTF
>TRBJ2-3|TRBV7-9|many|TRBD2
TGTGCCAGCAGCTCGGGACTAGTCGGCACAGATACGCAGTATTTT
CASSSGLVGTDTQYF
>TRBJ2-1|TRBV7-6|many|.
TGTGCCAGCAGCTTAATATTGACAGGAGAGCAGTTCTTC
CASSLILTGEQFF
>TRBJ2-7|TRBV28|many|.
TGTGCCACCTACCCATTACGTGAATCCTCCTACGAGCAGTACTTC
CATYPLRESSYEQYF
>TRBJ2-1|TRBV27|few|TRBD2
TGTGCCAGCAGTACAGGGCGGCTAGCGGGAGCCAATGAGCAGTTCTTC
CASSTGRLAGANEQFF
>TRBJ2-2|TRBV5-6|many|.
TGTGCCAGCAGCTTCAACAGGGTGAACACCGGGGAGCTGTTTTTT
CASSFNRVNTGELFF
>TRBJ2-5|TRBV14|many|.
TGTGCCAGCAGCCAACTTGGACCCCCCCTGTCGGGTGCCCAGTACTTC
CASSQLGPPLSGAQYF
>TRBJ2-5|TRBV28|many|.
TGTGCCAGCAGTGGGCCTGGAGAGACCCAGTACTTC
CASSGPGETQYF
>TRBJ2-3|TRBV12-3/TRBV12-4|many|TRBD2
TGTGCCAGCAGTTGGCGGGGGGCCGGCACAGATACGCAGTATTTT
CASSWRGAGTDTQYF
>TRBJ1-5|TRBV19|medium-sized|.
TGTGCCAGTAGTATAGAGAGGAGCCAGGTACAGCCCCAGCATTTT
CASSIERSQVQPQHF
>TRBJ2-1|TRBV12-3/TRBV12-4|.|TRBD1
TGTGCCAGCAGTTACAGGGGGCTATCCAATGAGCAGTTCTTC
CASSYRGLSNEQFF
>TRBJ2-5|TRBV28|many|TRBD2
TGTGCCAGCAGTTTAGGGGGGGGGGAGACCCAGTACTTC
CASSLGGGETQYF
>TRBJ1-4|TRBV18|many|.
TGTGCCAGCTCACCAACAGAGAATGAAAAACTGTTTTTT
CASSPTENEKLFF
>TRBJ2-7|TRBV7-2|many|.
TGTGCCAGCAGCCCCCGACCCTACGAGCAGTACTTC
CASSPRPYEQYF
>TRBJ2-5|TRBV20-1|many|.
TGCAGTGCTCATAGCCAGGACCCAGAGACCCAGTACTTC
CSAHSQDPETQYF
>TRBJ1-1|TRBV12-3/TRBV12-4|many|.
TGTGCCAGCAGCCCCGGTGGGGTCATGAACACTGAAGCTTTCTTT
CASSPGGVMNTEAFF
>TRBJ1-1|TRBV20-1|.|.
TGCAGTTCCCGGGCGGGATGGAACACTGAAGCTTTCTTT
CSSRAGWNTEAFF
>TRBJ1-2|TRBV7-2|many|TRBD1
TGTGCCAGCAGTTGGGACAGCTATGGCTACACCTTC
CASSWDSYGYTF
>TRBJ2-3|TRBV19|many|TRBD2
TGTGCCAGTAGTAAGTCGCCGGGGGGTGCGCAGTATTTT
CASSKSPGGAQYF
>TRBJ2-7|TRBV2|many|TRBD1
TGTGCCAGCGAAGAAACAGGGGTGGGTTACGAGCAGTACTTC
CASEETGVGYEQYF
>TRBJ2-3|TRBV7-2|many|.
TGTGCCAGCAGCTTAGCAGTTGATACGCAGTATTTT
CASSLAVDTQYF
>TRBJ1-5|TRBV20-1|many|TRBD1
TGCAGTGCTAGTCCGCGAACAGGGGATCAGCCCCAGCATTTT
CSASPRTGDQPQHF
>TRBJ2-7|TRBV7-2|many|TRBD2
TGTGCCAGCAGTTGGGGGGGCTCCTACGAGCAGTACTTC
CASSWGGSYEQYF